This T cell receptor beta chain derives from a study of blood T cell repertoires in COVID-19. Libraries were prepared by immunoSEQ multiplex PCR; TCRdb keeps only in-frame clonotypes and omits some of them. The table shows hundreds of thousands of clones, with roughly 87% occurring only once. V dropped 4 bases and J dropped 1; count of bases not matched to a gene: 10. The CDR3 consists of 16 residues. Germline V lookup: CDR1 MDHEN, CDR2 SYDVKM. The rearrangement joins TRBV28 to TRBJ2-7; 7 bases line up with TRBD2. The material sequenced was PBMCs or T cells enriched from blood (not recorded which). The origin of this receptor is a woman in her 40s who had recovered from COVID-19. DNA for the CDR3: TGTGCCAGCAGTTCCCCCCTCGGGGGAGGGTCCTACGAGCAGTACTTC. Translating gives CASSSPLGGGSYEQYF.